This is a list of T cell receptor beta chains from one sample in a study of blood T cell repertoires in COVID-19. Clones were read by immunoSEQ multiplex PCR, and TCRdb kept only the in-frame ones, dropping some. The sample records about 68,000 clones, around 90% being singletons. The sequenced sample was peripheral blood. These receptors were collected from a human donor in a cohort sampled during active COVID-19. The CDR3 runs from the conserved cysteine through the conserved F or W. The D gene is left open where the match is weak. Where a row states a size, it is once, few, many or the class of an expanded clone; other rows omit it.

>TRBD2|.|TRBJ2-5|TRBV6-6
CASSLTSGGWIGETQYF
TGTGCCAGCAGTCTTACTAGCGGGGGGTGGATTGGAGAGACCCAGTACTTC
>TRBD1|.|TRBJ1-2|TRBV23-1
CASSRGTGRFGYGYTF
TGCGCCAGCAGTCGGGGGACAGGGCGGTTTGGCTATGGCTACACCTTC
>TRBD1|.|TRBJ1-1|TRBV10-1
CASSEYPGQGLGTEAFF
TGCGCCAGCAGTGAGTACCCCGGACAGGGACTGGGCACTGAAGCTTTCTTT
>.|.|TRBJ2-1|TRBV27
CASSLARGVDNEQFF
TGTGCCAGCAGTTTAGCCAGGGGGGTGGACAATGAGCAGTTCTTC
>TRBD1|.|TRBJ2-3|TRBV5-6
CASSWGPGGNSDTQYF
TGTGCCAGCAGCTGGGGGCCAGGGGGCAATTCAGATACGCAGTATTTT
>.|.|TRBJ2-7|TRBV5-1
CASTIQGIEGEQYF
TGCGCCAGCACCATCCAGGGGATTGAGGGAGAGCAGTACTTC
>TRBD1|.|TRBJ1-4|TRBV2
CANDVPGQGGEKLFF
TGTGCCAACGACGTACCGGGACAGGGTGGGGAAAAACTGTTTTTT
>.|.|TRBJ1-5|TRBV19
CASSIDPRSNQPQHF
TGTGCCAGTAGTATAGATCCCAGATCCAATCAGCCCCAGCATTTT
>.|.|TRBJ2-1|TRBV6-5
CASSHGGIINEQFF
TGTGCCAGCAGCCACGGAGGGATAATCAATGAGCAGTTCTTC
>TRBD1|.|TRBJ1-6|TRBV10-3
CAISRDSIGSPLHF
TGTGCCATCAGCAGGGACAGTATTGGTTCACCCCTCCACTTT
>.|.|TRBJ2-1|TRBV30
CAWTIMGAYNEQFF
TGTGCCTGGACCATCATGGGAGCCTACAATGAGCAGTTCTTC
>.|.|TRBJ1-1|TRBV3-1/TRBV3-2
CASSPLRGGTTEAFF
TGTGCCAGCAGCCCTCTAAGGGGGGGGACCACTGAAGCTTTCTTT
>TRBD2|.|TRBJ2-5|TRBV24-1
CATSETGLALRTQYF
TGTGCCACCAGTGAGACCGGACTAGCTCTGAGGACCCAGTACTTC
>.|.|TRBJ1-1|TRBV6-2/TRBV6-3
CASSLEFSWDNMNTEAFF
TGTGCCAGCAGTTTGGAATTCTCGTGGGACAACATGAACACTGAAGCTTTCTTT
>TRBD1|.|TRBJ2-7|TRBV5-1
CASSRDSYEQYF
TGCGCCAGCAGCAGGGACAGTTACGAGCAGTACTTC
>TRBD1|.|TRBJ2-3|TRBV2
CASSTGATDTQYF
TGTGCCAGCAGTACAGGGGCTACAGATACGCAGTATTTT
>.|.|TRBJ1-3|TRBV5-1
CASSEDNSGNTIYF
TGCGCCAGCAGCGAGGACAACTCTGGAAACACCATATATTTT
>TRBD1|.|TRBJ2-3|TRBV19
CASRRGQRTDTQYF
TGTGCCAGTAGGAGGGGACAGCGCACAGATACGCAGTATTTT
>.|once|TRBJ2-7|TRBV27
CASKTSAGSYEQYF
TGTGCCAGTAAAACCAGCGCGGGCTCCTACGAGCAGTACTTC
>.|.|TRBJ2-2|TRBV2
CASSEQGNTGELFF
TGTGCCAGCAGTGAACAGGGGAACACCGGGGAGCTGTTTTTT
>.|.|TRBJ2-1|TRBV10-2
CASSEAVPAYNEQFF
TGCGCCAGCAGTGAGGCAGTGCCAGCCTACAATGAGCAGTTCTTC
>.|.|TRBJ2-3|TRBV20-1
CSPTGDTQYF
TGCAGTCCTACGGGGGATACGCAGTATTTT
>TRBD2|.|TRBJ2-1|TRBV7-2
CASSLERGGVDNEQFF
TGTGCCAGCAGCCTAGAGCGGGGGGGCGTCGACAATGAGCAGTTCTTC
>.|.|TRBJ2-5|TRBV19
CASSIDPQETQYF
TGTGCCAGTAGTATAGACCCTCAAGAGACCCAGTACTTC
>.|few|TRBJ2-5|TRBV7-7
CASSLASTPGEGTQYF
TGTGCTAGCAGCTTAGCGAGTACCCCGGGGGAAGGGACCCAGTACTTC
>.|.|TRBJ1-1|TRBV18
CASSPPAGRNTEAFF
TGTGCCAGCTCACCACCGGCAGGGCGGAACACTGAAGCTTTCTTT
>TRBD2|.|TRBJ2-1|TRBV7-2
CASSPWGAGDSYNEQFF
TGTGCCAGCAGCCCCTGGGGAGCGGGAGACTCCTACAATGAGCAGTTCTTC
>TRBD2|.|TRBJ2-1|TRBV7-9
CASSLARGLGDEQFF
TGTGCCAGCAGCTTAGCGCGAGGACTAGGGGATGAGCAGTTCTTC
>.|.|TRBJ2-5|TRBV5-5
CASSLMADSRILGTQYF
TGTGCCAGCAGCTTGATGGCGGACAGCCGAATTTTGGGGACCCAGTACTTC
>.|.|TRBJ2-7|TRBV15
CATSRGDLNSYEQYF
TGTGCCACCAGCAGGGGGGACTTAAACTCCTACGAGCAGTACTTC
>.|.|TRBJ2-5|TRBV19
CASSSDSLGETQYF
TGTGCCAGTAGTTCGGACTCCCTGGGAGAGACCCAGTACTTC
>TRBD1|.|TRBJ2-5|TRBV12-5
CASGYWTGEGETQYF
TGTGCTAGTGGTTATTGGACAGGCGAGGGGGAGACCCAGTACTTC
>TRBD1|.|TRBJ1-1|TRBV10-3
CATNDGQGGGMNTEAFF
TGTGCCACTAACGATGGACAGGGGGGGGGTATGAACACTGAAGCTTTCTTT
>.|.|TRBJ1-1|TRBV6-5
CASSYWGGGTEAFF
TGTGCCAGCAGTTATTGGGGGGGTGGCACTGAAGCTTTCTTT
>TRBD1|.|TRBJ2-7|TRBV9
CASSVGTGAYEQYF
TGTGCCAGCAGCGTTGGTACAGGGGCCTACGAGCAGTACTTC
>TRBD2|.|TRBJ2-4|TRBV19
CASSISGGRTKNIQYF
TGTGCCAGTAGTATATCGGGGGGTAGAACCAAAAACATTCAGTACTTC
>TRBD1|.|TRBJ2-5|TRBV5-3
CARRKGTEETQYF
TGTGCCAGAAGGAAAGGGACAGAGGAGACCCAGTACTTC
>.|.|TRBJ1-1|TRBV5-6
CASSEGVFGTEAFF
TGTGCCAGCAGCGAAGGGGTGTTCGGCACTGAAGCTTTCTTT
>.|once|TRBJ1-1|TRBV29-1
CSVQGTEAFF
TGCAGCGTTCAGGGAACTGAAGCTTTCTTT
>.|.|TRBJ2-1|TRBV19
CASKGVAYNEQFF
TGTGCCAGTAAAGGGGTGGCCTACAATGAGCAGTTCTTC
>TRBD2|.|TRBJ2-3|TRBV7-9
CASSPSGGDSTDTQYF
TGTGCCAGCAGTCCTAGCGGGGGAGACAGCACAGATACGCAGTATTTT
>.|.|TRBJ2-7|TRBV20-1
CSATTTYEQYF
TGCAGTGCTACTACCACCTACGAGCAGTACTTC
>TRBD2|.|TRBJ2-3|TRBV11-3
CASSPGGGGRTDTQYF
TGTGCCAGCAGCCCTGGGGGCGGGGGGAGAACAGATACGCAGTATTTT
>TRBD1|.|TRBJ2-7|TRBV10-1
CASGPGDRGYEQYF
TGCGCCAGCGGACCAGGGGACAGGGGCTACGAGCAGTACTTC
>.|.|TRBJ2-7|TRBV12-3/TRBV12-4
CASTGTPYEQYF
TGTGCCAGCACGGGAACACCTTACGAGCAGTACTTC
>.|few|TRBJ1-2|TRBV30
CAWSVRRGNYGYTF
TGTGCCTGGAGTGTACGTCGAGGAAACTATGGCTACACCTTC
>TRBD2|.|TRBJ2-7|TRBV4-1
CASSLSGEGYEQYF
TGCGCCAGCAGCCTATCCGGGGAGGGGTACGAGCAGTACTTC
>TRBD2|.|TRBJ2-1|TRBV29-1
CSVGAGGGNNEQFF
TGCAGCGTGGGGGCGGGCGGGGGGAACAATGAGCAGTTCTTC
>.|.|TRBJ1-1|TRBV5-1
CASTGQPDTEAFF
TGCGCCAGCACAGGCCAACCAGACACTGAAGCTTTCTTT
>TRBD1|.|TRBJ1-4|TRBV9
CASSPGDRTNEKLFF
TGTGCCAGCAGCCCCGGGGACAGAACTAATGAAAAACTGTTTTTT